This T cell receptor beta chain was retrieved from a study of regulatory T cells in long-lasting Graves disease. The authors built TCR beta libraries using iRepertoire HTBI primers and Arm-PCR of CDR3 regions. TCRdb called the multiplex PCR reads again in MiXCR, with one record for every CDR3 protein. The sample has about 430,000 distinct CDR3 sequences, around 20% seen once; the top ten hold approximately 15%. Study observations and caveats: Accuracy may have been reduced by the small sample size.

Germline V gene data show CDR1 as SGDLS and CDR2 as YYNGEE. This CDR3 is 14 amino acids long. Trimming cost V 4 bases and J 9 bases, with 17 bases left between them. Time point reported: persistent/refractory GD, antithyroid drugs over 5 years with positive TRAb. Researchers made the TCR library from RNA that was extracted from PBMCs. Those enrolled as patients came out of an endocrinology department in Xi'an, China. This clonotype was picked up one time. Its matching antigen is unknown. The sample was peripheral blood mononuclear cells (PBMCs), taken when the disease was refractory, from a patient treated with antithyroid drugs. The V call is TRBV9, the J call TRBJ1-5, with D possibly TRBD1 on 6 matching bases. The receptor was derived from a female donor with Graves disease. This CDR3 reads CASSPTGSGRPQHF. The CDR3 nucleotides are TGTGCCAGCAGCCCCACAGGGTCAGGACGGCCCCAGCATTTT. The full variable domain, completed using reference TRBV9 and TRBJ1-5, is DSGVTQTPKHLITATGQRVTLRCSPRSGDLSVYWYQQSLDQGLQFLIQYYNGEERAKGNILERFSAQQFPDLHSELNLSSLELGDSALYFCASSPTGSGRPQHFGDGTRLSIL.